The present T cell receptor (beta chain) was sequenced within a study of blood T cell repertoires in COVID-19. This table comes from immunoSEQ multiplex PCR, and its TCRdb copy is limited to in-frame clones, with some not included. The sample shows roughly 500,000 clones, more than 75% of them seen only once. The CDR3 contains 15 residues. V lost 4 bases, J lost 0 bases, and 14 bases lay in between. CDR1 and CDR2 (germline): SGHNT, YYREEE (reference sequence). The sample was PBMCs or T cells enriched from blood (not recorded which). The receptor was isolated from a middle-aged woman who had recovered from COVID-19. V usage is TRBV5-4 and J usage is TRBJ2-7; possible D gene TRBD2, 6 bases. The CDR3 sequence is CASSPGTPSSYEQYF. For the CDR3, the DNA is TGTGCCAGCAGCCCGGGGACTCCCAGCTCCTACGAGCAGTACTTC.